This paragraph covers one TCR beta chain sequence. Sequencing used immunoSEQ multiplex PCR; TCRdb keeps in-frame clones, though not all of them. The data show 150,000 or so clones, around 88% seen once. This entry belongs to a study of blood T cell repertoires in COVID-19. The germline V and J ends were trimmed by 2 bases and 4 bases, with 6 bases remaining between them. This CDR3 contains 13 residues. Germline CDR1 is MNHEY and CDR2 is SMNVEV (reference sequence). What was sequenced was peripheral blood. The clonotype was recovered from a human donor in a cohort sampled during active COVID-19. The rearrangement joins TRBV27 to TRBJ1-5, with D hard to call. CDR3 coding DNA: TGTGCCAGCAGTTTAAACGGGAATCAGCCCCAGCATTTT. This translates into CASSLNGNQPQHF.